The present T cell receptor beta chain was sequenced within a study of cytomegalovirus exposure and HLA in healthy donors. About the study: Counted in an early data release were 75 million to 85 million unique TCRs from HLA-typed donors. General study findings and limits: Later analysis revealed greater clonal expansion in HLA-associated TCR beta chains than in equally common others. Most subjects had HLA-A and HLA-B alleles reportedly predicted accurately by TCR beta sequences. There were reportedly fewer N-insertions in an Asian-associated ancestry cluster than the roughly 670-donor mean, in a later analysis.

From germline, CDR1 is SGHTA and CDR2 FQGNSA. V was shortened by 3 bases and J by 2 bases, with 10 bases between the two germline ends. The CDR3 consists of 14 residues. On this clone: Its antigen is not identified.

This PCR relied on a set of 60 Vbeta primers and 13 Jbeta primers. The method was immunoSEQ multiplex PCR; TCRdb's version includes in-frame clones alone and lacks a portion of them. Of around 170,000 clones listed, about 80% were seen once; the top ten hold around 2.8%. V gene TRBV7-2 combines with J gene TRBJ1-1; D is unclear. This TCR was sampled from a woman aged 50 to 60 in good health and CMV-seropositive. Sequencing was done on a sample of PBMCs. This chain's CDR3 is CASSFLAGNTEAFF. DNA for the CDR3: TGTGCCAGCAGCTTTCTGGCAGGAAACACTGAAGCTTTCTTT.